This is a list of T cell receptor beta chains from one sample in a study of OX40 agonist ivuxolimab in advanced cancers. Some clones are missing from TCRdb's copy, which holds only in-frame ones; the method was immunoSEQ multiplex PCR. The sample includes 50,000 to 70,000 clones, under 95% of them seen just once. The sample in question was CD4+ or CD8+ T cells sorted from blood, obtained in a trial of the OX40 agonist ivuxolimab. Source of these receptors: an adult with an advanced solid tumor such as melanoma, head and neck, liver or kidney cancer. Both conserved end residues are part of each CDR3. Each record gives: CDR3 length, D gene, V gene, J gene, clone size, CDR3 DNA, CDR3 protein. A D gene is named only where the DNA matches it firmly. Size values are once, few and many counts, or a class for expanded clones, and some rows have none.

len: 15; d_gene: .; v_gene: TRBV15; j_gene: TRBJ2-5; abundance: .; CDR3nt: TGTGCCACCAGCAGAGATGGGTCAAATCAAGAGACCCAGTACTTC; CDR3aa: CATSRDGSNQETQYF
len: 14; d_gene: .; v_gene: TRBV7-2; j_gene: TRBJ2-7; abundance: .; CDR3nt: TGTGCCAGCAGCTTAGAGTGGGACCTCTCCGAGCAGTACTTC; CDR3aa: CASSLEWDLSEQYF
len: 14; d_gene: .; v_gene: TRBV19; j_gene: TRBJ2-2; abundance: .; CDR3nt: TGTGCCAGTAGTATAGTCCGGACGCCCGGGGAGCTGTTTTTT; CDR3aa: CASSIVRTPGELFF
len: 15; d_gene: TRBD1; v_gene: TRBV7-9; j_gene: TRBJ2-7; abundance: .; CDR3nt: TGTGCCAGCAGCGGACCGGGACAGGCTCCCCACGAGCAGTACTTC; CDR3aa: CASSGPGQAPHEQYF
len: 17; d_gene: TRBD2; v_gene: TRBV7-2; j_gene: TRBJ2-5; abundance: .; CDR3nt: TGTGCCAGCAGCTCGACGGCTGTGACTAGCGGACAAGAGACCCAGTACTTC; CDR3aa: CASSSTAVTSGQETQYF
len: 14; d_gene: .; v_gene: TRBV19; j_gene: TRBJ2-1; abundance: .; CDR3nt: TGTGCCAGTAGTATTTTTCCAGGGAGCAATGAGCAGTTCTTC; CDR3aa: CASSIFPGSNEQFF
len: 15; d_gene: .; v_gene: TRBV19; j_gene: TRBJ2-1; abundance: .; CDR3nt: TGTGCCAGTAGTATACGTGGAGGGAGGAGAAATGAGCAGTTCTTC; CDR3aa: CASSIRGGRRNEQFF
len: 17; d_gene: .; v_gene: TRBV11-3; j_gene: TRBJ2-6; abundance: .; CDR3nt: TGTGCCAGCAGCGGTGGGGTTGGGGCTGCTGGGGCCAACGTCCTGACTTTC; CDR3aa: CASSGGVGAAGANVLTF
len: 13; d_gene: .; v_gene: TRBV7-9; j_gene: TRBJ2-7; abundance: .; CDR3nt: TGTGCCAGCAGCTTTGAGGGGGTAGGCGAGCAGTACTTC; CDR3aa: CASSFEGVGEQYF
len: 15; d_gene: .; v_gene: TRBV9; j_gene: TRBJ1-1; abundance: .; CDR3nt: TGTGCCAGCAGCGTAGGGGCGGGTGGCGGCACTGAAGCTTTCTTT; CDR3aa: CASSVGAGGGTEAFF
len: 14; d_gene: .; v_gene: TRBV10-3; j_gene: TRBJ2-2; abundance: .; CDR3nt: TGTGCCATCAGTGCCAAAACCAACACCGGGGAGCTGTTTTTT; CDR3aa: CAISAKTNTGELFF
len: 14; d_gene: TRBD1; v_gene: TRBV5-1; j_gene: TRBJ1-6; abundance: .; CDR3nt: TGCGCCAGCAGCTCGGGACAGGGACATTCACCCCTCCACTTT; CDR3aa: CASSSGQGHSPLHF
len: 13; d_gene: .; v_gene: TRBV5-1; j_gene: TRBJ2-2; abundance: .; CDR3nt: TGCGCCAGCAGCCAGAGTTACACCGGGGAGCTGTTTTTT; CDR3aa: CASSQSYTGELFF
len: 16; d_gene: .; v_gene: TRBV29-1; j_gene: TRBJ1-2; abundance: .; CDR3nt: TGCAGCGTTCACCTTATGGCACCCGGCGCTAACTATGGCTACACCTTC; CDR3aa: CSVHLMAPGANYGYTF
len: 13; d_gene: .; v_gene: TRBV18; j_gene: TRBJ1-1; abundance: .; CDR3nt: TGTGCCAGCTCACGGCTGACAGACACTGAAGCTTTCTTT; CDR3aa: CASSRLTDTEAFF
len: 13; d_gene: .; v_gene: TRBV19; j_gene: TRBJ2-5; abundance: .; CDR3nt: TGTGCCAGTAGTAGCGGAGTTAGAGAGACCCAGTACTTC; CDR3aa: CASSSGVRETQYF
len: 17; d_gene: TRBD1; v_gene: TRBV5-1; j_gene: TRBJ1-4; abundance: .; CDR3nt: TGCGCCAGCAGCCCGGCATGGGGCGGGACAGGGGAAGAAAAACTGTTTTTT; CDR3aa: CASSPAWGGTGEEKLFF
len: 14; d_gene: TRBD1; v_gene: TRBV29-1; j_gene: TRBJ1-2; abundance: .; CDR3nt: TGCAGCGTCGACTGGACAGGGGCGACCTATGGCTACACCTTC; CDR3aa: CSVDWTGATYGYTF
len: 14; d_gene: .; v_gene: TRBV19; j_gene: TRBJ1-4; abundance: .; CDR3nt: TGTGCCAGTAGTATCATGGCAGGGTATGAAAAACTGTTTTTT; CDR3aa: CASSIMAGYEKLFF
len: 15; d_gene: .; v_gene: TRBV12-5; j_gene: TRBJ1-1; abundance: few; CDR3nt: TGTGCTAGTGGTTTGGTAATTGGACGGAACACTGAAGCTTTCTTT; CDR3aa: CASGLVIGRNTEAFF
len: 15; d_gene: .; v_gene: TRBV2; j_gene: TRBJ1-5; abundance: .; CDR3nt: TGTGCCAGCAGTGAAAGGCAGGGGACGAATCAGCCCCAGCATTTT; CDR3aa: CASSERQGTNQPQHF
len: 15; d_gene: .; v_gene: TRBV7-2; j_gene: TRBJ2-6; abundance: .; CDR3nt: TGTGCCAGCAGGAAGAACAGGGCTGGGGCCAACGTCCTGACTTTC; CDR3aa: CASRKNRAGANVLTF
len: 13; d_gene: .; v_gene: TRBV2; j_gene: TRBJ1-1; abundance: .; CDR3nt: TGTGCCAGCACCCGGACCCTGAACACTGAAGCTTTCTTT; CDR3aa: CASTRTLNTEAFF
len: 15; d_gene: TRBD1; v_gene: TRBV5-4; j_gene: TRBJ2-3; abundance: .; CDR3nt: TGTGCCAGCAGCAGACAGGGGGCCGGCACAGATACGCAGTATTTT; CDR3aa: CASSRQGAGTDTQYF
len: 15; d_gene: .; v_gene: TRBV7-9; j_gene: TRBJ1-2; abundance: .; CDR3nt: TGTGCCAGCAGCGTATACACCACAGGGCCCTATGGCTACACCTTC; CDR3aa: CASSVYTTGPYGYTF
len: 15; d_gene: TRBD2; v_gene: TRBV18; j_gene: TRBJ2-7; abundance: .; CDR3nt: TGTGCCAGCTCACCGGGACTAGCGGGGGCCTACGAGCAGTACTTC; CDR3aa: CASSPGLAGAYEQYF
len: 11; d_gene: .; v_gene: TRBV2; j_gene: TRBJ2-5; abundance: few; CDR3nt: TGTGCCAGCAGTGTGGTAGAGACCCAGTACTTC; CDR3aa: CASSVVETQYF
len: 16; d_gene: .; v_gene: TRBV4-1; j_gene: TRBJ2-2; abundance: few; CDR3nt: TGCGCCAGCAGCCATACAACCGGGACCTCTGGCCGGGAGCTGTTTTTT; CDR3aa: CASSHTTGTSGRELFF
len: 13; d_gene: .; v_gene: TRBV6-6; j_gene: TRBJ2-5; abundance: .; CDR3nt: TGTGCCATCGGGACCAGGGCCCAAGAGACCCAGTACTTC; CDR3aa: CAIGTRAQETQYF
len: 16; d_gene: .; v_gene: TRBV5-4; j_gene: TRBJ1-2; abundance: .; CDR3nt: TGTGCCAGCAGCTTGGGACCGGGACTGACTAACTATGGCTACACCTTC; CDR3aa: CASSLGPGLTNYGYTF
len: 13; d_gene: .; v_gene: TRBV6-1; j_gene: TRBJ2-7; abundance: medium-sized; CDR3nt: TGTGCCAGCAGTGCGACAGAAGGTTACGAGCAGTACTTC; CDR3aa: CASSATEGYEQYF
len: 15; d_gene: .; v_gene: TRBV30; j_gene: TRBJ2-1; abundance: .; CDR3nt: TGTGCCTGGGCCGCCGGGACTCCTTCCTACAATGAGCAGTTCTTC; CDR3aa: CAWAAGTPSYNEQFF
len: 14; d_gene: TRBD1; v_gene: TRBV5-4; j_gene: TRBJ2-7; abundance: .; CDR3nt: TGTGCCAGCAGCTTGGGGGACAGGACCTACGAGCAGTACTTC; CDR3aa: CASSLGDRTYEQYF
len: 13; d_gene: TRBD1; v_gene: TRBV30; j_gene: TRBJ1-2; abundance: .; CDR3nt: TGTGCCTGGAGTGCCACAGGGGGGTCGGGCTACACCTTC; CDR3aa: CAWSATGGSGYTF
len: 15; d_gene: .; v_gene: TRBV5-4; j_gene: TRBJ2-7; abundance: .; CDR3nt: TGTGCCAGCAGCTTTAGACCAGGGAGCTCCTACGAGCAGTACTTC; CDR3aa: CASSFRPGSSYEQYF
len: 14; d_gene: .; v_gene: TRBV6-4; j_gene: TRBJ1-1; abundance: .; CDR3nt: TGTGCCAGCAGCGAACGGAGGCGTTCCACTGAAGCTTTCTTT; CDR3aa: CASSERRRSTEAFF
len: 11; d_gene: .; v_gene: TRBV18; j_gene: TRBJ2-5; abundance: .; CDR3nt: TGTGCCAGCGTTACGAAAGAGACCCAGTACTTC; CDR3aa: CASVTKETQYF
len: 19; d_gene: TRBD2; v_gene: TRBV7-2; j_gene: TRBJ2-1; abundance: .; CDR3nt: TGTGCCAGCAGCTTAGCACCCGGTGGGACTAGCGGGACCCACAATGAGCAGTTCTTC; CDR3aa: CASSLAPGGTSGTHNEQFF
len: 15; d_gene: .; v_gene: TRBV6-1; j_gene: TRBJ2-2; abundance: .; CDR3nt: TGTGCCATCAAACCGGGATCTTTAAGGACCGGGGAGCTGTTTTTT; CDR3aa: CAIKPGSLRTGELFF
len: 15; d_gene: TRBD2; v_gene: TRBV19; j_gene: TRBJ2-3; abundance: once; CDR3nt: TGTGCCAGTAGGCCGGGACTAGCTCCACCAGATACGCAGTATTTT; CDR3aa: CASRPGLAPPDTQYF
len: 14; d_gene: TRBD1; v_gene: TRBV18; j_gene: TRBJ1-2; abundance: .; CDR3nt: TGTGCCAGCTCACTAGACAGGGGCGGCTATGGCTACACCTTC; CDR3aa: CASSLDRGGYGYTF
len: 15; d_gene: TRBD1; v_gene: TRBV15; j_gene: TRBJ2-5; abundance: .; CDR3nt: TGTGCCACCAGCAGACTCCGGACAGGTCAAGAGACCCAGTACTTC; CDR3aa: CATSRLRTGQETQYF
len: 13; d_gene: .; v_gene: TRBV18; j_gene: TRBJ2-5; abundance: .; CDR3nt: TGTGCCAGCTCACGACAGGACCAAGAGACCCAGTACTTC; CDR3aa: CASSRQDQETQYF
len: 14; d_gene: TRBD1; v_gene: TRBV10-1; j_gene: TRBJ2-3; abundance: .; CDR3nt: TGCGCCAGCAATGGGGACAGCCTCACAGATACGCAGTATTTT; CDR3aa: CASNGDSLTDTQYF
len: 15; d_gene: TRBD2; v_gene: TRBV10-2; j_gene: TRBJ2-7; abundance: .; CDR3nt: TGCGCCAGCACCTCTAAGGGCGGGAGCACGTACGAGCAGTACTTC; CDR3aa: CASTSKGGSTYEQYF
len: 14; d_gene: .; v_gene: TRBV7-2; j_gene: TRBJ1-2; abundance: .; CDR3nt: TGTGCCAGCCAGAATCCGGGGGCCGGCTATGGCTACACCTTC; CDR3aa: CASQNPGAGYGYTF
len: 13; d_gene: .; v_gene: TRBV10-2; j_gene: TRBJ2-7; abundance: .; CDR3nt: TGCGCCAGCAGAGGGGACAACTCCTACGAGCAGTACTTC; CDR3aa: CASRGDNSYEQYF
len: 14; d_gene: .; v_gene: TRBV14; j_gene: TRBJ2-3; abundance: .; CDR3nt: TGTGCCAGCAGCCGGGACCGCAGCACAGATACGCAGTATTTT; CDR3aa: CASSRDRSTDTQYF
len: 15; d_gene: .; v_gene: TRBV7-2; j_gene: TRBJ1-1; abundance: .; CDR3nt: TGTGCCAGCAGCTTGGACAGCAATCGGAACACTGAAGCTTTCTTT; CDR3aa: CASSLDSNRNTEAFF
len: 17; d_gene: .; v_gene: TRBV21-1; j_gene: TRBJ1-5; abundance: .; CDR3nt: TGTGCCAGGCGCGAGAGGACAGGCAGATATAGCAATCAGCCCCAGCATTTT; CDR3aa: CARRERTGRYSNQPQHF
len: 16; d_gene: TRBD2; v_gene: TRBV27; j_gene: TRBJ2-2; abundance: .; CDR3nt: TGTGCCAGCAGTTCGGCTAGCGGGGAGAACACCGGGGAGCTGTTTTTT; CDR3aa: CASSSASGENTGELFF
len: 16; d_gene: TRBD1; v_gene: TRBV11-2; j_gene: TRBJ2-4; abundance: .; CDR3nt: TGTGCCAGCAGCCTGGACAGGGGGCGAGCCAAAAACATTCAGTACTTC; CDR3aa: CASSLDRGRAKNIQYF
len: 17; d_gene: .; v_gene: TRBV18; j_gene: TRBJ2-3; abundance: .; CDR3nt: TGTGCCAGCTCACCACCGAGGGGAGGTCTTCGCACAGATACGCAGTATTTT; CDR3aa: CASSPPRGGLRTDTQYF
len: 15; d_gene: TRBD2; v_gene: TRBV27; j_gene: TRBJ2-2; abundance: .; CDR3nt: TGTGCCAGCAGCCCCGGACTAGCGGGTACCGGGGAGCTGTTTTTT; CDR3aa: CASSPGLAGTGELFF
len: 16; d_gene: .; v_gene: TRBV29-1; j_gene: TRBJ2-7; abundance: .; CDR3nt: TGCAGCGTGGTTCGAGGGGCGGGCACGAACTCCTACGAGCAGTACTTC; CDR3aa: CSVVRGAGTNSYEQYF
len: 11; d_gene: .; v_gene: TRBV29-1; j_gene: TRBJ2-1; abundance: .; CDR3nt: TGCAGCGTTGTGGTTTTCAATGAGCAGTTCTTC; CDR3aa: CSVVVFNEQFF
len: 11; d_gene: .; v_gene: TRBV20-1; j_gene: TRBJ2-1; abundance: .; CDR3nt: TGCAGTGCTAGAGTTTACAATGAGCAGTTCTTC; CDR3aa: CSARVYNEQFF
len: 14; d_gene: TRBD2; v_gene: TRBV6-4; j_gene: TRBJ2-1; abundance: few; CDR3nt: TGTGCCAGCAGTGACGAGGGAGGGCCTGGTGAGCAGTTCTTC; CDR3aa: CASSDEGGPGEQFF
len: 15; d_gene: TRBD1; v_gene: TRBV10-3; j_gene: TRBJ1-5; abundance: .; CDR3nt: TGTGCCATCAGTGAAGGAGGGGGCCCGAATCAGCCCCAGCATTTT; CDR3aa: CAISEGGGPNQPQHF
len: 12; d_gene: .; v_gene: TRBV7-9; j_gene: TRBJ2-1; abundance: .; CDR3nt: TGTGCCAGCAGCTTAGAGGGTAGAGTGCAGTTCTTC; CDR3aa: CASSLEGRVQFF